Below are 10 T cell receptor beta chains sequenced from a single sample in a study of beta chain features in type 1 diabetes. cDNA synthesis used the whole RNA isolate, giving expressed TCRB sequences. Profiled with immunoSEQ multiplex PCR; TCRdb holds only in-frame clones, not every one. The table includes over 20,000 clones, less than 75% detected once. These TCRs are of unknown antigen specificity. The study, taken as a whole, reports: Shorter TCRB CDR3s, moderately but significantly so, were found in Type 1 diabetes patients in all four CD4+ subsets.

Sequencing input: stem cell memory CD4+ T cells from blood. The receptors stem from a man younger than 35 with type 1 diabetes.

This chain joins TRBV5-1 and TRBJ2-5, with 13 positions matching TRBD2. The V and J ends lost 4 bases and 5 bases, in that order; junction bases with no gene match: 8. There are 16 residues in the CDR3. Germline V gene lookup returns CDR1 SGHRS and CDR2 YFSETQ. The CDR3 spells CASSPATSGRTETQYF. Here the CDR3 DNA reads TGCGCCAGCAGCCCCGCGACTAGCGGGAGGACGGAGACCCAGTACTTC.

The genes are TRBV28 and TRBJ1-2; 8 bases line up with TRBD1. This CDR3 has 16 residues. In germline, CDR1 is MDHEN, CDR2 SYDVKM. Trimming took 2 bases from V and 2 from J; bases not matched to a gene: 7. CDR3 bases: TGTGCCAGCAGTTTAGTCGGGACAGGAGGGAACTATGGCTACACCTTC. The encoded protein is CASSLVGTGGNYGYTF.

V is TRBV5-5 and J is TRBJ1-1; the D is unclear. Germline assignment: CDR1 SGHKS and CDR2 YYEKEE (reference sequence). Trimming cost V 0 bases and J 4 bases, with 10 bases left between them. This CDR3 spans 14 amino acids. The CDR3 here is CASSLDSWSTEAFF. The CDR3 DNA follows: TGTGCCAGCAGCTTGGACAGTTGGTCCACTGAAGCTTTCTTT.

V and J are TRBV7-9 and TRBJ2-7, with 7 bases aligning to TRBD2. The CDR3 totals 17 residues. Trimming at V came to 5 bases and at J to 0 bases, leaving 13 bases not matched to a gene. The V gene's germline CDR1 is SEHNR and CDR2 FQNEAQ (reference sequence). The CDR3 reads CASSTDSGRGSSYEQYF. CDR3 coding DNA: TGTGCCAGCAGCACTGATTCGGGGAGGGGAAGCTCCTACGAGCAGTACTTC. Full variable domain (missing parts from reference TRBV7-9 and TRBJ2-7): DTGVSQNPRHKITKRGQNVTFRCDPISEHNRLYWYRQTLGQGPEFLTYFQNEAQLEKSRLLSDRFSAERPKGSFSTLEIQRTEQGDSAMYLCASSTDSGRGSSYEQYFGPGTRLTVT.

This chain uses TRBV5-4 with TRBJ2-7; D is possibly TRBD2 (6 bases). The CDR3 covers 15 residues. Trimming removed 4 bases at V and 7 bases at J, with 21 bases between. The germline CDR1 and CDR2 sequences are SGHNT and YYREEE (reference sequence). This CDR3 reads CASSTFLAGTGEQYF. CDR3 sequence (DNA): TGTGCCAGCAGCACGTTTTTGGCGGGAACGGGGGAGCAGTACTTC.

The chain recombines TRBV5-1 with TRBJ2-3; 9 bases align to TRBD1. The CDR3 runs to 19 residues. Trimming took 2 bases from V and 1 from J; bases not matched to a gene: 14. Germline loops: CDR1 SGHRS, CDR2 YFSETQ. The CDR3 bases are TGCGCCAGCAGCTTCATACCGGGACAGGGAGGTTTCGGCACAGATACGCAGTATTTT. It yields the protein CASSFIPGQGGFGTDTQYF.

V usage is TRBV9 and J usage is TRBJ2-7; 7 bases fit TRBD1. This CDR3 contains 15 residues. The ends lost 3 bases at V and 0 bases at J; junction bases unmatched: 6. Germline-derived CDR1 and CDR2 are SGDLS and YYNGEE. CDR3 protein: CASSAGDSLSYEQYF. CDR3 in DNA: TGTGCCAGCAGCGCCGGGGACAGTCTCTCCTACGAGCAGTACTTC.

The count of this clone is one. The chain couples TRBV21-1 to TRBJ1-2; the table assigns TRBD1, which was not confirmed against the DNA. TRBV21-1 is assigned pseudogene status. This CDR3 comprises 14 residues. Here the CDR3 DNA reads TGTGCCAGCAGCCTAGGGTCAGGGGATTTGGGATACACCTTC. This translates into CASSLGSGDLGYTF.

This chain uses TRBV7-2 with TRBJ1-1; tentative D call: TRBD1 (6 bases). Germline CDR1 SGHTA, CDR2 FQGNSA. V was cut by 4 bases and J by 1 base, with 10 bases left in between. There are 14 residues in the CDR3. In nucleotides, the CDR3 is TGTGCCAGCAGCTCAGGACAGCCGAACACTGAAGCTTTCTTT. It is translated as CASSSGQPNTEAFF.

The sample holds a few counts of this clone. V gene TRBV5-1 combines with J gene TRBJ1-1; D ambiguous. This CDR3 region has 15 residues. In germline, CDR1 is SGHRS, CDR2 YFSETQ. V shed 0 bases and J shed 1 base, with 10 bases lying between them. The CDR3 DNA follows: TGCGCCAGCAGCTTGGGGGTCGGGAGGAACACTGAAGCTTTCTTT. Its translation: CASSLGVGRNTEAFF. Complete variable domain (other parts from reference TRBV5-1 and TRBJ1-1): KAGVTQTPRYLIKTRGQQVTLSCSPISGHRSVSWYQQTPGQGLQFLFEYFSETQRNKGNFPGRFSGRQFSNSRSEMNVSTLELGDSALYLCASSLGVGRNTEAFFGQGTRLTVV.